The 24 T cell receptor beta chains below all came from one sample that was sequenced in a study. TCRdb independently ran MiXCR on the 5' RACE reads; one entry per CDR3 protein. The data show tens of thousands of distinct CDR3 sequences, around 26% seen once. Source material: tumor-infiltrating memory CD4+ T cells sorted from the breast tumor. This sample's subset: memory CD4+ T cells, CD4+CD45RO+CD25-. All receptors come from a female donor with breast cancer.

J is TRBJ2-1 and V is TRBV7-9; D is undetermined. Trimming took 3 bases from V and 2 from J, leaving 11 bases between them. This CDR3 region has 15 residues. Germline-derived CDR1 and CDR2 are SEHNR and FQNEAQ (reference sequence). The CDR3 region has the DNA TGTGCCAGCAGCTTTCGCGGAAGTCCCTACAATGAGCAGTTCTTC. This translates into CASSFRGSPYNEQFF.

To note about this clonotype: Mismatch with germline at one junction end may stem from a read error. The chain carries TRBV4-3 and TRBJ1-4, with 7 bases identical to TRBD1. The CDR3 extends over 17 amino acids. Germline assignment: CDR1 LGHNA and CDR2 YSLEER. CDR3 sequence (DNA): TGCGCCAGCAGCCAAGAACCCGTCGGGACAGCCAATGGAAAACTGTTTTTT. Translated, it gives CASSQEPVGTANGKLFF.

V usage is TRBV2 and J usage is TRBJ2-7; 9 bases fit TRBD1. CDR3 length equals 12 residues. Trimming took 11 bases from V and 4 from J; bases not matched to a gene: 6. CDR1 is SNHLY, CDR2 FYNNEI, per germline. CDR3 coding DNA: TGTGCCGGAGGGGGACAGGGTTACGAGCAGTACTTC. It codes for CAGGGQGYEQYF. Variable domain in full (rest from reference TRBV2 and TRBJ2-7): EPEVTQTPSHQVTQMGQEVILRCVPISNHLYFYWYRQILGQKVEFLVSFYNNEISEKSEIFDDQFSVERPDGSNFTLKIRSTKLEDSAMYFCAGGGQGYEQYFGPGTRLTVT.

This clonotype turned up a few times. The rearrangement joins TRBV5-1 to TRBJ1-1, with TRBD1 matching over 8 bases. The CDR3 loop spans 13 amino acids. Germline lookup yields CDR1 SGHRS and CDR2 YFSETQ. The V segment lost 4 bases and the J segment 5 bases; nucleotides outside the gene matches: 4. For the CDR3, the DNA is TGCGCCAGCAGCGAAACAGGGGGGACTGAAGCTTTCTTT. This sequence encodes CASSETGGTEAFF. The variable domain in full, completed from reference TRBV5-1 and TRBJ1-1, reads KAGVTQTPRYLIKTRGQQVTLSCSPISGHRSVSWYQQTPGQGLQFLFEYFSETQRNKGNFPGRFSGRQFSNSRSEMNVSTLELGDSALYLCASSETGGTEAFFGQGTRLTVV.

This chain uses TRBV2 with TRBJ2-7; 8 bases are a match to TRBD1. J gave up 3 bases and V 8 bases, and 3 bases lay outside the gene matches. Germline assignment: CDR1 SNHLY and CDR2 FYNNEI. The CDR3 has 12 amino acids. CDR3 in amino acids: CASGGQGYEQYF. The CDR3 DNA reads TGTGCCAGCGGCGGACAGGGCTACGAGCAGTACTTC.

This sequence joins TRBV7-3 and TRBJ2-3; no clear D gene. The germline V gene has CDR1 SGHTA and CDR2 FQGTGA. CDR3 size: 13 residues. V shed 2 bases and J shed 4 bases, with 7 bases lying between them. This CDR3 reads CASSLPPADTQYF. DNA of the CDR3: TGTGCCAGCAGCTTACCCCCGGCAGATACGCAGTATTTT.

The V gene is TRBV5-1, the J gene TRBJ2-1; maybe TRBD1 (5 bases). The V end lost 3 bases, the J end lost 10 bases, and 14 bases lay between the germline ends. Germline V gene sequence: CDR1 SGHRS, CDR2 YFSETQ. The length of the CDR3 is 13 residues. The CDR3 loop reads CASSSQGVSEQFF. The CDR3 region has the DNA TGCGCCAGCAGCTCTCAGGGTGTGTCAGAGCAGTTCTTC.

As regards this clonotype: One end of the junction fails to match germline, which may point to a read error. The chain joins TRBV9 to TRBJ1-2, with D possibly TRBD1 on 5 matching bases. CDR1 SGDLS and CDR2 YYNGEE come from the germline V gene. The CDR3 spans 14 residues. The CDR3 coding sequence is TGTGCCGGCAGCGTGGACGGGACGGAAGATGGCTACACCTTC. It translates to CAGSVDGTEDGYTF.

As DNA, the CDR3 is TGCAGTGCTAGAGCCGGGGCAGGGATGAACACTGAAGCTTTCTTT. It yields the protein CSARAGAGMNTEAFF. This rearrangement joins TRBV20-1 to TRBJ1-1; TRBD1 is a possible D gene (5 bases). This CDR3 comprises 15 residues. Between the trimmed V and J ends, which lost 1 base and 0 bases, there was a span of 12 bases. Germline CDR1 reads DFQATT; CDR2 reads SNEGSKA (reference sequence).

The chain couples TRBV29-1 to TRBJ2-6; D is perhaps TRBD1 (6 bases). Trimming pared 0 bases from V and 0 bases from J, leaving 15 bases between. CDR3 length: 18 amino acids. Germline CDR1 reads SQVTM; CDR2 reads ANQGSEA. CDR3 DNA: TGCAGCGTTGAAGATCTCCCGGAACAGGGCTCTGGGGCCAACGTCCTGACTTTC. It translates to CSVEDLPEQGSGANVLTF.

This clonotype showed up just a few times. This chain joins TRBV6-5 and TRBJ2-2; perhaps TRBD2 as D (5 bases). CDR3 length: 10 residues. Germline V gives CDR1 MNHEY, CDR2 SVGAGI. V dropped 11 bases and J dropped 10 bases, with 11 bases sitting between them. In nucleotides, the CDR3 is TGTGCCGTGATGGGAGAGGAGCTGTTTTTT. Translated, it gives CAVMGEELFF.

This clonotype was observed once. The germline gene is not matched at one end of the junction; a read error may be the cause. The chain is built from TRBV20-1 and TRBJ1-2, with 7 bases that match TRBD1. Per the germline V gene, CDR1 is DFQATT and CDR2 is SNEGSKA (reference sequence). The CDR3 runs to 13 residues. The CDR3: CCAFLQGMNGYTF. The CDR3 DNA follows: TGCTGTGCCTTCCTACAGGGGATGAATGGCTACACCTTC.

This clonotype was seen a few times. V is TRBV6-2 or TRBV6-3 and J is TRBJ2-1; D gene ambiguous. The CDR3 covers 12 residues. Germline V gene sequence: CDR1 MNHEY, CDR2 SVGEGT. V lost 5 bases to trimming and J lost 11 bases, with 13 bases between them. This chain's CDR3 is CASSPSAAQQFF. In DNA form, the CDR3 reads TGTGCCAGCAGTCCTTCAGCAGCCCAGCAGTTCTTC.

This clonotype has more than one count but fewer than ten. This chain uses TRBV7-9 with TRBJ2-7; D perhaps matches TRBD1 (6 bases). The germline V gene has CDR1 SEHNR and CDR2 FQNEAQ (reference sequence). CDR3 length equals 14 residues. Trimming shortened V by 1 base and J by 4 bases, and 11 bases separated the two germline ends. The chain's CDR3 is CASSLGTAKYEQYF. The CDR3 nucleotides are TGTGCCAGCAGCTTAGGGACAGCTAAGTACGAGCAGTACTTC.

The DNA for the CDR3 is TGTGCCAGTAGTATGCAGGGCACCTACGAGCAGTACTTC. Its translation is CASSMQGTYEQYF. The chain is built from TRBV19 and TRBJ2-7, with D perhaps TRBD1 (5 bases). Germline values: CDR1 LNHDA, CDR2 SQIVND (reference sequence). The CDR3 runs 13 residues. Trimming cost V 3 bases and J 2 bases, with 8 bases left between them.

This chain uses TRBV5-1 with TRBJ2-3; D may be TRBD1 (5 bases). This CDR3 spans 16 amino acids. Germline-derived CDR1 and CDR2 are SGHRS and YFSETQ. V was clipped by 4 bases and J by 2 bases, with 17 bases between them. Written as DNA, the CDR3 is TGCGCCAGCAGCCCCTCCGGAATCAGGGCCACAGATACGCAGTATTTT. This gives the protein CASSPSGIRATDTQYF.

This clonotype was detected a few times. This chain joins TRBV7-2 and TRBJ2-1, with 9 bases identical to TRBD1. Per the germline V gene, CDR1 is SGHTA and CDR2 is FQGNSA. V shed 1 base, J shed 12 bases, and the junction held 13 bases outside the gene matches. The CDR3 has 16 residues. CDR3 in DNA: TGTGCCAGCAGCTTAGTGGAGGGACAGGGCCCTACATGGCAGTTCTTC. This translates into CASSLVEGQGPTWQFF.

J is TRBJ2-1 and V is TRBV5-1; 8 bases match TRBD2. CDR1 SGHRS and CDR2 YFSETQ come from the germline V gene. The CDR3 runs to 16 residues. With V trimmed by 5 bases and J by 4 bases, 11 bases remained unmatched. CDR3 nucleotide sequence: TGCGCCAGCAGGCCCCGGGGGGGTTCGGCTTACAATGAGCAGTTCTTC. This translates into CASRPRGGSAYNEQFF. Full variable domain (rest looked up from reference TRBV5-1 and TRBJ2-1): KAGVTQTPRYLIKTRGQQVTLSCSPISGHRSVSWYQQTPGQGLQFLFEYFSETQRNKGNFPGRFSGRQFSNSRSEMNVSTLELGDSALYLCASRPRGGSAYNEQFFGPGTRLTVL.

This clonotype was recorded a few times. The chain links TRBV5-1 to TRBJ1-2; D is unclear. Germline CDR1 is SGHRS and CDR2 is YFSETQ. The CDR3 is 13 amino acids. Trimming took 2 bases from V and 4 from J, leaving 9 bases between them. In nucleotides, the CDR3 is TGCGCCAGCAGCTTCGAGGGTGGCTATGGCTACACCTTC. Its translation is CASSFEGGYGYTF.

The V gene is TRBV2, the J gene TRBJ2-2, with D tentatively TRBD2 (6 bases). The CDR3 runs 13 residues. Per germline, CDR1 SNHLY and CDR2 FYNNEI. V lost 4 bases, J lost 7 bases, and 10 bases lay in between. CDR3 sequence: CASSVLGGGELFF. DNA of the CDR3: TGTGCCAGCAGTGTTCTGGGAGGCGGGGAGCTGTTTTTT.

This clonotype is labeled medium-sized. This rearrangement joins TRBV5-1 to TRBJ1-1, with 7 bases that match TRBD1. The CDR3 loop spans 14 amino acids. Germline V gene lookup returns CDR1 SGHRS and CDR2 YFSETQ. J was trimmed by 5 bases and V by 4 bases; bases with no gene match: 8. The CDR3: CASSNQTGRTEAFF. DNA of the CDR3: TGCGCCAGCAGCAATCAGACAGGGCGGACTGAAGCTTTCTTT. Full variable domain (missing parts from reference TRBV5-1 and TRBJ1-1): KAGVTQTPRYLIKTRGQQVTLSCSPISGHRSVSWYQQTPGQGLQFLFEYFSETQRNKGNFPGRFSGRQFSNSRSEMNVSTLELGDSALYLCASSNQTGRTEAFFGQGTRLTVV.

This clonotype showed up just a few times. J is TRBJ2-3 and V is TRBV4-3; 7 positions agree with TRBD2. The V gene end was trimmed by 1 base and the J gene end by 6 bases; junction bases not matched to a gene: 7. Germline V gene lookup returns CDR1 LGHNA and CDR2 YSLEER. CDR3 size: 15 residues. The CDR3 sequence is CASSQGGLDSDTQYF. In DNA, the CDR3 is TGCGCCAGCAGCCAAGGAGGACTAGACTCTGATACGCAGTATTTT.

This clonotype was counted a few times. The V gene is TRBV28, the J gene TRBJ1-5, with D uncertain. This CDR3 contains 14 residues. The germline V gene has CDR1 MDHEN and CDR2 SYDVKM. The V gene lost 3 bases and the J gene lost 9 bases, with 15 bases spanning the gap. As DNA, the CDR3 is TGTGCCAGCAGTTTCGACGATTGGAAGGGGCCCCAGCATTTT. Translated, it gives CASSFDDWKGPQHF.

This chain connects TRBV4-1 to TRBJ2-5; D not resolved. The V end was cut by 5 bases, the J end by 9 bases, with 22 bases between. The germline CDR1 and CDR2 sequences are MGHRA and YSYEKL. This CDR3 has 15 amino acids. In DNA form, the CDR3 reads TGCGCCAGCAGCTTCGGCACGGGCAGCCCACGGCCCCAGTACTTC. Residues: CASSFGTGSPRPQYF.